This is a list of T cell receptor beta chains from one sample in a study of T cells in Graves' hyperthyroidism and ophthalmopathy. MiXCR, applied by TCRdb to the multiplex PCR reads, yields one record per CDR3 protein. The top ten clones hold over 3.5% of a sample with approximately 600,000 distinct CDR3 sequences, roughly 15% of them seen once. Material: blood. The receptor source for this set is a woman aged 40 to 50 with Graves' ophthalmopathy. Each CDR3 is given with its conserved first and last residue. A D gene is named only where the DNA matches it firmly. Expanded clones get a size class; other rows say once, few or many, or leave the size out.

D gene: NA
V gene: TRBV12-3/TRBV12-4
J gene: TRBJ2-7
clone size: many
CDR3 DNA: TGTGCCAGCAGTGGAGTTAGCGATCGGAGGTACGAGCAGTACTTC
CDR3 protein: CASSGVSDRRYEQYF

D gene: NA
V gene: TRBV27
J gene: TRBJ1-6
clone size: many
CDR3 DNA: TGTGCCAGCAGTTTAATCGGGGGCGCCGTCTCTCATTCACCCCTCCACTTT
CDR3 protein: CASSLIGGAVSHSPLHF

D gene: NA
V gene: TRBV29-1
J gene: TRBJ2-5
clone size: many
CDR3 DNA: TGCAGCGTTGATCGTAGGGGGGGGCGAGAGACCCAGTACTTC
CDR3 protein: CSVDRRGGRETQYF

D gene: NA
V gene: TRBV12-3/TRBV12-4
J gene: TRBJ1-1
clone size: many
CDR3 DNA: TGTGCCAGCAGTTCACCCTCACGGGGTGAAGCTTTCTTT
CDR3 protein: CASSSPSRGEAFF

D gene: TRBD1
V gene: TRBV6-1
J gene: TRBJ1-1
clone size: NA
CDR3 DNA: TGTGCCAGCAGGGGCCGGACAGGGTCCACTGAAGCTTTCTTT
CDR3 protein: CASRGRTGSTEAFF

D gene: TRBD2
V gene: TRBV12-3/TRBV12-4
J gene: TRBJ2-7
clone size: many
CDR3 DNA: TGTGCCAGCAGCCACCTTACTAGCGGGAGCTACGAGCAGTACTTC
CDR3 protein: CASSHLTSGSYEQYF

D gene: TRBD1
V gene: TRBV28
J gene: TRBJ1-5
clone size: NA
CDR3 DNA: TGTGCCAGCAGTTTTGTGGGAACACAGGGGCGGCCCCAGCATTTT
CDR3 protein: CASSFVGTQGRPQHF

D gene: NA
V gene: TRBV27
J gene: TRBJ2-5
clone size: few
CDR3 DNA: TGTGCCAGCAGTTTATTCCCCGACAGAGAGACCCAGTACTTC
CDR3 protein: CASSLFPDRETQYF

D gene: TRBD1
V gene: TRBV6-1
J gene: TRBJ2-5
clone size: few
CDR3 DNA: TGTGCCAGCAGTCCATACAGGGGGCGAGAGACCCAGTACTTC
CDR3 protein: CASSPYRGRETQYF

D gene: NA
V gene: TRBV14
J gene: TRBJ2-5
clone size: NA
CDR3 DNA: TGTGCCAGCAGCCCGGACTGGTTGGGGACCCAGTACTTC
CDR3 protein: CASSPDWLGTQYF

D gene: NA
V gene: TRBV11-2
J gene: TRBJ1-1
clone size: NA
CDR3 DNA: TGTGCCAGCAGCTCATTCAGGGGCAAGGACACTGAAGCTTTCTTT
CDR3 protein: CASSSFRGKDTEAFF

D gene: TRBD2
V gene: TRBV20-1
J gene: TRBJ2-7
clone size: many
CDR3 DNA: TGCAGTGCTCAGCCTCTAGCGGGAGAACTCTACGAGCAGTACTTC
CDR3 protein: CSAQPLAGELYEQYF

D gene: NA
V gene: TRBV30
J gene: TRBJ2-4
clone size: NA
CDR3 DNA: TGTGCCTGGAGTGCGCGACAGAGGGGAAACATTCAGTACTTC
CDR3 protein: CAWSARQRGNIQYF

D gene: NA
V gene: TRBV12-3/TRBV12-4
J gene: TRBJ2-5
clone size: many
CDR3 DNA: TGTGCCAGCAGTTTATGGCAGGAAAGAGAGACCCAGTACTTC
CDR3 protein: CASSLWQERETQYF

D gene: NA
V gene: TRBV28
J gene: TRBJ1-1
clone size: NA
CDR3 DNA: TGTGCCACCAGCAGGGTTGACAGAACCACTGAAGCTTTCTTT
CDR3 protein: CATSRVDRTTEAFF

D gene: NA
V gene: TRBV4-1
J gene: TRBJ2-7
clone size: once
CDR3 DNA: TGCGCCAGCAGCCAACATGGGGGGGCGGGAGCCTCCTACGAGCAGTACTTC
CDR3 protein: CASSQHGGAGASYEQYF

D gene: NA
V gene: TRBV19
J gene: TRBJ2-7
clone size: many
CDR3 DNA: TGTGCCAGTAGCGGGGAGACATCAGAATACGAGCAGTACTTC
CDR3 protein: CASSGETSEYEQYF

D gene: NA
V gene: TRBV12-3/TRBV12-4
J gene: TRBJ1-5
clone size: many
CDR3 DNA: TGTGCCAGCAGTTTTAGGAGTCAGCCCCAGCATTTT
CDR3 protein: CASSFRSQPQHF

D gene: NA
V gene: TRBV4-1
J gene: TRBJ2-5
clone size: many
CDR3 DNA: TGCGCCAGCAGCCAGACAGTGGGGGCGAAGACCCAGTACTTC
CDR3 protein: CASSQTVGAKTQYF

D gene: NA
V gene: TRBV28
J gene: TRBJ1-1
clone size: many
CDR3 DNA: TGTGCCAGCAGTTTATGGGACAGCGATTTGAACACTGAAGCTTTCTTT
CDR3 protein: CASSLWDSDLNTEAFF

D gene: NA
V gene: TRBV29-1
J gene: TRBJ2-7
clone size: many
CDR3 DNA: TGCAGCGTGGTGGGGGGCTACGAGCAGTACTTC
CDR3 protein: CSVVGGYEQYF

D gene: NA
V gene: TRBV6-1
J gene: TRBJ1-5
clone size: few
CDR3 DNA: TGTGCCAGCTTGGAATTTAGCAATCAGCCCCAGCATTTT
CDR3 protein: CASLEFSNQPQHF

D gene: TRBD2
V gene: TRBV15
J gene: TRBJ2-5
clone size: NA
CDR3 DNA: TGTGCCACCAGCAGAGATGGTAGCGGGAGGGCCCGGGAGACCCAGTACTTC
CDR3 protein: CATSRDGSGRARETQYF

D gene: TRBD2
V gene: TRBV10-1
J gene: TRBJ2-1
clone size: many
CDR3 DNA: TGCGCCAGCAGTGAGTCCGCTAGCGGCTCCTACAATGAGCAGTTCTTC
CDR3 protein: CASSESASGSYNEQFF

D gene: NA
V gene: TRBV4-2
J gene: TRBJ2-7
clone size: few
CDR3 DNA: TGTGCCAGCAGCCAAGAAAGACTATTTTACGAGCAGTACTTC
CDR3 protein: CASSQERLFYEQYF

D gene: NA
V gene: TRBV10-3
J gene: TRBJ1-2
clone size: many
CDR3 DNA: TGTGCCATCAGTGCCAGACGGCCTGATTCCTCCGACTATGGCTACACCTTC
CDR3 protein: CAISARRPDSSDYGYTF

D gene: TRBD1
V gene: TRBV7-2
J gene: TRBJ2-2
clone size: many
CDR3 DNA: TGTGCCAGCAGCTTAGTGCGGACAGGATGGACCGGGGAGCTGTTTTTT
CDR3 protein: CASSLVRTGWTGELFF

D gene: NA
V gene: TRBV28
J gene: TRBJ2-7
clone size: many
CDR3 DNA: TGTGCCAGCAGTCCTACGGGACTCAGTTACGAGCAGTACTTC
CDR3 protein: CASSPTGLSYEQYF

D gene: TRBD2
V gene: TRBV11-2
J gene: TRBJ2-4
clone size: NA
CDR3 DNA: TGTGCCAGCAGCCTTCCAACTAGCGGGAGGACCGCAGCCAAAAACATTCAGTACTTC
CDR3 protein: CASSLPTSGRTAAKNIQYF

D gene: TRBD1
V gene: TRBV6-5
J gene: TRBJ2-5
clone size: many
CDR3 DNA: TGTGCCAGCAGTTCCTCCAGGACAGGGACTTACCAAGAGACCCAGTACTTC
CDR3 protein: CASSSSRTGTYQETQYF

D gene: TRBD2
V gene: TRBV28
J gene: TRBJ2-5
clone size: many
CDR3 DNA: TGTGCCAGCAGTTTTCGGGGGGTAGAGACCCAGTACTTC
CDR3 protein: CASSFRGVETQYF

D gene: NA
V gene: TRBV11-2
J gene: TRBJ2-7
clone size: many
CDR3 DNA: TGTGCCAGCAGCTTAGACGGCGGCCTGGGCGAGCAGTACTTC
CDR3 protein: CASSLDGGLGEQYF

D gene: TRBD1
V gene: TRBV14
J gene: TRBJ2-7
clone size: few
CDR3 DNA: TGTGCCAGCAGCCAAGAAGGTTACAGGGGGCAGCAGTACTTC
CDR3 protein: CASSQEGYRGQQYF

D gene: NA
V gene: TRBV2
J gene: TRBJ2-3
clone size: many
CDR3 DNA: TGTGCCAGCAGTGAACGGCGGGGAAACACAGATACGCAGTATTTT
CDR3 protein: CASSERRGNTDTQYF

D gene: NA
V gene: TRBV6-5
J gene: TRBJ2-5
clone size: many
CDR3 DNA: TGTGCCAGCAGGAGGGCAGGGTTAGAGACCCAGTACTTC
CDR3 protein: CASRRAGLETQYF

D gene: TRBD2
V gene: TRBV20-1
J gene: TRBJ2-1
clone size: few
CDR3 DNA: TGCAGTGCTAGAGATCTAGCGGGAGGCTACAATGAGCAGTTCTTC
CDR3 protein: CSARDLAGGYNEQFF

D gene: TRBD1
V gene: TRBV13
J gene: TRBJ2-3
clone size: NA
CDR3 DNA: TGTGCCAGCAGCTTAAGGACAGGGACTAGCACAGATACGCAGTATTTT
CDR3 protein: CASSLRTGTSTDTQYF

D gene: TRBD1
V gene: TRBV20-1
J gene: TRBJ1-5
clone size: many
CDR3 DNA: TGCAGTGCCAGGGGGCACATTCAGCCCCAGCATTTT
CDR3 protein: CSARGHIQPQHF

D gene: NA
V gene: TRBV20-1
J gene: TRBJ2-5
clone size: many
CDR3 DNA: TGCAGTGCCGAGATCGGTAGGAGGGACGAGACCCAGTACTTC
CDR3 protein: CSAEIGRRDETQYF

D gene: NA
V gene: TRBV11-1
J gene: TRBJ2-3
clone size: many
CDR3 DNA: TGTGCCAGCAGCTCGACGGGACCTCGCGGAAATACGCAGTATTTT
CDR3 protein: CASSSTGPRGNTQYF

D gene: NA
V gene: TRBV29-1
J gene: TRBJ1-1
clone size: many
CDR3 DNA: TGCAGCGCCCGGGGCCAAGGTTACACTGAAGCTTTCTTT
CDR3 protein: CSARGQGYTEAFF

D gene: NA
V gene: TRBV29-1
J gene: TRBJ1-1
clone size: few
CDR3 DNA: TGCAGCGTTGTCCGCGAGTCGAACACTGAAGCTTTCTTT
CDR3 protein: CSVVRESNTEAFF

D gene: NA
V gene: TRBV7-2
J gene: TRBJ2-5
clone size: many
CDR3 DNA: TGTGCCAGCAGCTCCATAAGCATTGTTCAAGAGACCCAGTACTTC
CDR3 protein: CASSSISIVQETQYF

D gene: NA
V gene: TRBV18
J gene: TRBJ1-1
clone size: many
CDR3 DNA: TGTGCCAGCTCACGGTACAAACAGGGAATGAACACTGAAGCTTTCTTT
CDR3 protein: CASSRYKQGMNTEAFF

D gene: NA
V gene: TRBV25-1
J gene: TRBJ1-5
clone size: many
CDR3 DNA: TGTGCCAGCAGTGGTTATAATCAGCCCCAGCATTTT
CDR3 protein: CASSGYNQPQHF

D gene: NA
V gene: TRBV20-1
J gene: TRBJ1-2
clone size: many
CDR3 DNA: TGCAGTGCGGCTCCCGGATCAGCCCTGCCTTATGGCTACACCTTC
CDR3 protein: CSAAPGSALPYGYTF

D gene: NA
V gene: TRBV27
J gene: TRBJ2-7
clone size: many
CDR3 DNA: TGTGCCAGCAGTCTCTGGAAGTCCTACGAGCAGTACTTC
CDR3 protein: CASSLWKSYEQYF

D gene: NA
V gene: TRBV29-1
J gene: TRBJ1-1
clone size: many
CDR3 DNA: TGCAGCGCACCGCCAGACACCTTTGGCACTGAAGCTTTCTTT
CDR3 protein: CSAPPDTFGTEAFF

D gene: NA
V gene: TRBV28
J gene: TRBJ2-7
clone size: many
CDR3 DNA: TGTGCCAGCACCTCCCGAGGAGGGAGGCGCGAGCAGTGCTTC
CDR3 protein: CASTSRGGRREQCF

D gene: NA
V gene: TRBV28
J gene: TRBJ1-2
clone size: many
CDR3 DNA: TGTGCCAGCACCGTAACAGGGCTTGGCTATGGCTACACCTTC
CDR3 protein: CASTVTGLGYGYTF

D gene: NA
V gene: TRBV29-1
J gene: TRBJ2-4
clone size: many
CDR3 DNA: TGCAGCGTTGATAAATTAGCCAAAAACATTCAGTACTTC
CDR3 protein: CSVDKLAKNIQYF

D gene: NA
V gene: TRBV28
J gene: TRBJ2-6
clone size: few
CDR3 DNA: TGTGCCAGCAGACGAGTCCGGATCTCTGGGGCCAACGTCCTGACTTTC
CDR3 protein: CASRRVRISGANVLTF

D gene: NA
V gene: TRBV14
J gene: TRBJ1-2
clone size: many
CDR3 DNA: TGTGCCAGCTCAGTAGGGACCAGTTTTTCCTACACCTTC
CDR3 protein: CASSVGTSFSYTF

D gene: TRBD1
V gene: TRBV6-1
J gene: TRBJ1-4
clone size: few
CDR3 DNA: TGTGCCAGCAGTGGGGGACAGGGTGGTAATGAAAAACTGTTTTTT
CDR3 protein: CASSGGQGGNEKLFF

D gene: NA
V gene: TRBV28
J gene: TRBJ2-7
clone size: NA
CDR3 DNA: TGTGCCAGCAGTCCGGCCAAACCCTACGAGCAGTACTTC
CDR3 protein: CASSPAKPYEQYF

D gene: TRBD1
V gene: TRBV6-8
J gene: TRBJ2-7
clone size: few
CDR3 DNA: TGTGCCAGCCCCCGGACAGGGGACTACGAGCAGCACTTC
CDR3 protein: CASPRTGDYEQHF

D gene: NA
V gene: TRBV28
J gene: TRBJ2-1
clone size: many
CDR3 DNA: TGTGCCAGCAGTTTACCCGGCACCTACAATGAGCAGTTCTTC
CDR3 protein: CASSLPGTYNEQFF

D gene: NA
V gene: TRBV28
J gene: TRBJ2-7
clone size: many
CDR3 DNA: TGTGCCAGCAGCCCAGGGGAGGGCGAGGGCTACGAGCAGTACTTC
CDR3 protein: CASSPGEGEGYEQYF

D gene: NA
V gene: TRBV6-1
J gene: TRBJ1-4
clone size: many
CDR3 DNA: TGTGCCAGCAGTCGGCGGGCCGCGAATGAAAAACTGTTTTTT
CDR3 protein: CASSRRAANEKLFF

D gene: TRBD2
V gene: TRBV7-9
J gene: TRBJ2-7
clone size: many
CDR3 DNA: TGTGCCAGCAGCTTAGCGAGGGGACTAGCTTCCCACGAGCAGTACTTC
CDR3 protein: CASSLARGLASHEQYF